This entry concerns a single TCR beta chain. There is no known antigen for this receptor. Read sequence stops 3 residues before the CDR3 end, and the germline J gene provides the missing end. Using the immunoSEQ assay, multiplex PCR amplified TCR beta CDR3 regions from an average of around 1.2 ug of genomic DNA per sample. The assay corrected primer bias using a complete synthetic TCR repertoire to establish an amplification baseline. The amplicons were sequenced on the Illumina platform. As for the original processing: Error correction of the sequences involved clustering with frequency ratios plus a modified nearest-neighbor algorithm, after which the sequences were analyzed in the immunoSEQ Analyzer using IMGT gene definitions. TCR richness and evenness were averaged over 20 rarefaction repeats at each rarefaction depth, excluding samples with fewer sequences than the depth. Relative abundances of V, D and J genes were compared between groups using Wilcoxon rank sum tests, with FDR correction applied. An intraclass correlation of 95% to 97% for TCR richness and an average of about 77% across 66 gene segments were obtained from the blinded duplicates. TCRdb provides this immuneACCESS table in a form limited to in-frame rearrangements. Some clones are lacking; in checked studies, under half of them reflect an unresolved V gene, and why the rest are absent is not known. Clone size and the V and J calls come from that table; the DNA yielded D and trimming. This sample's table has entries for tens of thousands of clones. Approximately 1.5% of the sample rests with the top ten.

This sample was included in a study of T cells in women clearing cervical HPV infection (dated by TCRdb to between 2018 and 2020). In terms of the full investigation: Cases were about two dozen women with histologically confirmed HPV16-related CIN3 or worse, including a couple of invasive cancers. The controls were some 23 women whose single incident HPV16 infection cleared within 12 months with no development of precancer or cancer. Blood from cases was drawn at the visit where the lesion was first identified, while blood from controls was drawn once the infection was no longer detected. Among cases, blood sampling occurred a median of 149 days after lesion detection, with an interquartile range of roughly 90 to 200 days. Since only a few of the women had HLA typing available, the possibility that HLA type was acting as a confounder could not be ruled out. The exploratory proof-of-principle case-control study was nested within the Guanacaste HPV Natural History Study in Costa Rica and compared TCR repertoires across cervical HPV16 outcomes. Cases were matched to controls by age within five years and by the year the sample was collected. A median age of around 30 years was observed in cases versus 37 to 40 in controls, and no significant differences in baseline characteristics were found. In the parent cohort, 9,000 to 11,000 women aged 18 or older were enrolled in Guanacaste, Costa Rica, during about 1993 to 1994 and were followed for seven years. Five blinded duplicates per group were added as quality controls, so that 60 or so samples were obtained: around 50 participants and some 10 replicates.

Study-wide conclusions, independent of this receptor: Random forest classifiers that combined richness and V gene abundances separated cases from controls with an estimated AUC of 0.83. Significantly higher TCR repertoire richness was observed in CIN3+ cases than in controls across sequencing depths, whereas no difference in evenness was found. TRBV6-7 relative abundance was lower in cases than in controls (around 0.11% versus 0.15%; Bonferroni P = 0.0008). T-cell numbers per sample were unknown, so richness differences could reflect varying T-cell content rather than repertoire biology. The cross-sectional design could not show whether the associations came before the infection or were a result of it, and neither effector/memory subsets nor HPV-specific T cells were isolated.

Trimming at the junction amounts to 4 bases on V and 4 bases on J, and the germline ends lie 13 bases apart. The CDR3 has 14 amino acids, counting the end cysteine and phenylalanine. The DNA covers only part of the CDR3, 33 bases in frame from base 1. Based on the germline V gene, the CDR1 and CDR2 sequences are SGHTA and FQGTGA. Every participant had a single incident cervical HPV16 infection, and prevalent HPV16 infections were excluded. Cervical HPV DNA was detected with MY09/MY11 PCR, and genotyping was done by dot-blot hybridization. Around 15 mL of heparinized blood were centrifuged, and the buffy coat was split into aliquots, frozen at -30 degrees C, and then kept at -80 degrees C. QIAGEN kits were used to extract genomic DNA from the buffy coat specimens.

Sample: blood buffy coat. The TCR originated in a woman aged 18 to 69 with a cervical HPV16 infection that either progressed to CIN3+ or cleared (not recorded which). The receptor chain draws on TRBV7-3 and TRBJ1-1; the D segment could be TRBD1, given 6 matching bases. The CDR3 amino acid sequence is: CASSYAGASTEAFF. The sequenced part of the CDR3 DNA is TGTGCCAGCAGCTACGCGGGGGCTAGCACTGAA.